This TCR beta chain originates from a study of cytomegalovirus exposure and HLA in healthy donors. Study results and caveats: A few of the chains that were CMV-associated were confirmed in vitro to be specific for CMV antigens. Later analysis suggested links between common viral pathogens and several top significant clusters. The study listed 150 to 200 cytomegalovirus-associated TCR beta chains. In a later analysis, TCR beta V- and J-gene trimming was associated with a missense DCLRE1C variant.

The CDR3 has 12 amino acids. Germline CDR1 and CDR2: MNHNS and SASEGT. V dropped 7 bases and J dropped 3 bases, with 10 bases sitting between them. PCR primers comprised 60 Vbeta and 13 Jbeta primers. TCRdb's table, derived via immunoSEQ multiplex PCR, lists solely in-frame clones and lacks some. The profile covers some 140,000 clones, with roughly 80% appearing a single time and more than 0.85% taken by the ten largest. As regards this clone: Its antigen is not known.

This TCR was sampled from a man in his late teens or twenties in good health and CMV-seronegative. The chain recombines TRBV6-1 with TRBJ2-7, with TRBD1 as a possible D gene (5 bases). Sequencing was carried out using PBMCs. This CDR3 reads CASTFTGYEQYF. The CDR3 DNA reads as TGTGCCAGCACCTTCACAGGCTACGAGCAGTACTTC.